Listed below are T cell receptor beta chains from one sample, sequenced in a study of identical twins. TCRdb itself ran the 5' RACE reads through MiXCR, one entry per CDR3 protein. The table lists approximately 220,000 distinct CDR3 sequences, approximately 9% of them singletons. Input material: memory (CD45RO+) T cells sorted from blood. The origin of the receptors is a woman aged 18-30 years in good health. Both conserved end residues are part of each CDR3. A D gene is named only where the DNA matches it firmly. Size is omitted from some rows. Given values are once, few, many or a class for expanded clones.

D gene: TRBD1
J gene: TRBJ1-2
V gene: TRBV6-5
clone size: few
CDR3 protein: CASSYSMGQVMSYTF
CDR3 DNA: TGTGCCAGCAGTTACTCGATGGGACAGGTCATGAGCTACACCTTC

D gene: .
J gene: TRBJ2-7
V gene: TRBV5-6
clone size: few
CDR3 protein: CASSLPPGISYEQYF
CDR3 DNA: TGTGCCAGCAGCTTGCCCCCGGGCATCTCCTACGAGCAGTACTTC

D gene: .
J gene: TRBJ2-3
V gene: TRBV20-1
clone size: few
CDR3 protein: CSAPKRETPGYTQYF
CDR3 DNA: TGCAGTGCTCCGAAACGGGAAACACCGGGCTATACGCAGTATTTT

D gene: .
J gene: TRBJ2-5
V gene: TRBV7-9
clone size: many
CDR3 protein: CASSLVDGTETQYF
CDR3 DNA: TGTGCCAGCAGTCTCGTCGACGGCACAGAGACCCAGTACTTC

D gene: .
J gene: TRBJ2-7
V gene: TRBV6-2/TRBV6-3
clone size: .
CDR3 protein: CASAVGYEQYF
CDR3 DNA: TGTGCCAGCGCCGTGGGCTACGAGCAGTACTTC

D gene: .
J gene: TRBJ2-5
V gene: TRBV2
clone size: few
CDR3 protein: CASSEARAGQETQYF
CDR3 DNA: TGTGCCAGCAGTGAAGCGCGGGCAGGCCAAGAGACCCAGTACTTC

D gene: .
J gene: TRBJ2-1
V gene: TRBV7-9
clone size: few
CDR3 protein: CASSLTGRKTVF
CDR3 DNA: TGTGCCAGCAGCTTAACGGGACGAAAAACAGTCTTC

D gene: TRBD1
J gene: TRBJ1-2
V gene: TRBV20-1
clone size: few
CDR3 protein: CSAEGPGQGRSGYTF
CDR3 DNA: TGCAGTGCTGAGGGGCCGGGACAGGGACGATCTGGCTACACCTTC

D gene: .
J gene: TRBJ2-6
V gene: TRBV15
clone size: many
CDR3 protein: CATSSSFSGANVLTF
CDR3 DNA: TGTGCCACCAGCTCATCTTTCTCTGGGGCCAACGTCCTGACTTTC

D gene: TRBD2
J gene: TRBJ2-2
V gene: TRBV7-8
clone size: many
CDR3 protein: CASSLDGGAGNTGELFF
CDR3 DNA: TGTGCCAGCAGCTTAGACGGCGGAGCGGGAAACACCGGGGAGCTGTTTTTT

D gene: .
J gene: TRBJ1-2
V gene: TRBV7-2
clone size: .
CDR3 protein: CASTIGGRVRYGYTF
CDR3 DNA: TGTGCCAGCACCATAGGAGGGCGGGTTCGGTATGGCTACACCTTC

D gene: .
J gene: TRBJ2-5
V gene: TRBV7-2
clone size: few
CDR3 protein: CASSLMGSGHQETQYF
CDR3 DNA: TGTGCCAGCAGCTTAATGGGTAGCGGACACCAAGAGACCCAGTACTTC

D gene: .
J gene: TRBJ2-7
V gene: TRBV9
clone size: .
CDR3 protein: CASSGRDSWDYEQYF
CDR3 DNA: TGTGCCAGCAGCGGCCGGGACTCCTGGGACTACGAGCAGTACTTC

D gene: TRBD1
J gene: TRBJ1-1
V gene: TRBV5-1
clone size: many
CDR3 protein: CASSLQGANTEAFF
CDR3 DNA: TGTGCCAGCAGCTTACAGGGGGCGAACACTGAAGCTTTCTTT